These 18 T cell receptor beta chains were all obtained from the same sample, sequenced in a study of blood T cell repertoires in COVID-19. Produced via immunoSEQ multiplex PCR; TCRdb's table is partial and in-frame only. Among approximately 46,000 clones listed, 88% were seen once. Sequences were obtained from peripheral blood. The source is a human donor in a cohort sampled during active COVID-19.

The chain joins TRBV21-1 to TRBJ1-2. TRBV21-1 is described as a pseudogene. CDR3 size: 19 residues. CDR3 coding DNA: TGTGCCAGCAGCGTACAAGATTCCCGGGGGGGGCTGTCTAACTATGGCTACACCTTC. Its translation is CASSVQDSRGGLSNYGYTF.

The chain links TRBV10-3 to TRBJ2-5; possibly TRBD2 for D (6 bases). Germline V CDR1 and CDR2: ENHRY, SYGVKD. This CDR3 contains 13 residues. The V end was cut by 2 bases, the J end by 4 bases, with 8 bases between. The CDR3 coding sequence is TGTGCCATCAGTGAGAGGGGAGGAGAGACCCAGTACTTC. It codes for CAISERGGETQYF.

The chain uses TRBV7-6 and TRBJ1-1; 9 nucleotides agree with TRBD1. Trimming took 3 bases from V and 1 from J; bases not matched to a gene: 9. Germline lookup yields CDR1 SGHVS and CDR2 FNYEAQ. CDR3 length: 17 residues. CDR3: CASSFPMTGGANTEAFF. DNA for the CDR3: TGTGCCAGCAGCTTCCCAATGACAGGGGGGGCGAACACTGAAGCTTTCTTT.

About this clone: Other DNA sequences in this specimen translate into the identical CDR3. The chain employs TRBV5-1 and TRBJ2-3; tentative D call: TRBD2 (7 bases). V lost 3 bases and J lost 2, with 19 bases in between. Germline V gene sequence: CDR1 SGHRS, CDR2 YFSETQ. The CDR3 has 17 amino acids. CDR3 nucleotides: TGCGCCAGCAGCTGGCCTGGGGGGCGGGGGTTCACAGATACGCAGTATTTT. This sequence encodes CASSWPGGRGFTDTQYF.

J is TRBJ1-2 and V is TRBV10-3; TRBD1 aligns across 7 bases. CDR1 is ENHRY and CDR2 is SYGVKD in the germline V gene. The CDR3 consists of 13 residues. The ends lost 6 bases at V and 7 bases at J; junction bases unmatched: 8. CDR3 residues: CAISPDRVSGYTF. CDR3 coding DNA: TGTGCCATCAGCCCTGACAGGGTGAGTGGCTACACCTTC.

The chain recombines TRBV7-9 with TRBJ2-1; no clear D. CDR1 and CDR2 from the germline V gene are SEHNR and FQNEAQ (reference sequence). This CDR3 region has 15 residues. Trimming shortened V by 5 bases and J by 0 bases, and 11 bases separated the two germline ends. CDR3 amino acids: CASSPRSSSYNEQFF. Here the CDR3 DNA reads TGTGCCAGCAGCCCACGTTCGAGCTCCTACAATGAGCAGTTCTTC.

This clone was found once. V usage is TRBV5-5 and J usage is TRBJ2-2, with D uncertain. Per germline, CDR1 SGHKS and CDR2 YYEKEE (reference sequence). V was pared by 4 bases and J by 8 bases, with 9 bases between. The CDR3 consists of 12 residues. The CDR3 region is CASSPQAGELFF. CDR3 nucleotides: TGTGCCAGCAGCCCTCAGGCTGGGGAGCTGTTTTTT.

This chain joins TRBV27 and TRBJ2-7; a weak D match, TRBD2 (6 bases). V lost 5 bases and J lost 0, with 14 bases in between. CDR1 and CDR2 from the germline V gene are MNHEY and SMNVEV (reference sequence). The CDR3 is 15 amino acids. CDR3 coding DNA: TGTGCCAGCAGTGGGTACGGGGGAAGCTCCTACGAGCAGTACTTC. Its protein is CASSGYGGSSYEQYF.

The chain links TRBV28 to TRBJ2-5, with D possibly matching TRBD2 (6 bases). The V end lost 5 bases, the J end lost 11 bases, and 15 bases lay between the germline ends. This CDR3 has 12 residues. The germline V gene encodes CDR1 MDHEN and CDR2 SYDVKM. In nucleotides, the CDR3 is TGTGCCAGCAGTCGCGGGACCGAAGTACAGTACTTC. Protein sequence: CASSRGTEVQYF.

The chain employs TRBV5-1 and TRBJ2-2, with 7 bases matching TRBD2. V lost 4 bases and J lost 5; bases outside the gene matches: 11. The CDR3 has 16 residues. Germline values: CDR1 SGHRS, CDR2 YFSETQ. CDR3 sequence reads: CASSREDNPRTGELFF. The DNA for the CDR3 is TGCGCCAGCAGCCGGGAGGACAATCCCCGAACCGGGGAGCTGTTTTTT.

J is TRBJ1-4 and V is TRBV29-1; tentatively, D is TRBD1 (5 bases). The CDR3 consists of 13 residues. V gave up 4 bases and J gave up 2 bases, with 8 bases separating them. Germline V gives CDR1 SQVTM, CDR2 ANQGSEA. The CDR3 nucleotides are TGCAGCGTTGCCGACAGTACTAATGAAAAACTGTTTTTT. Its translation is CSVADSTNEKLFF.

The chain links TRBV6-6 to TRBJ2-7, with a tentative D call TRBD2 (6 bases). The CDR3 totals 15 residues. Trimming removed 0 bases at V and 2 bases at J, with 11 bases between. Germline CDR1 reads MNHNY; CDR2 reads SVGAGI (reference sequence). This CDR3 is CASSYSASEAYEQYF. Here the CDR3 DNA reads TGTGCCAGCAGTTACTCTGCTAGCGAGGCCTACGAGCAGTACTTC.

This rearrangement joins TRBV6-1 to TRBJ2-1; D gene uncertain. The germline V gene encodes CDR1 MNHNS and CDR2 SASEGT. V was clipped by 0 bases and J by 8 bases, with 11 bases between them. The CDR3 length is 14 residues. CDR3 in DNA: TGTGCCAGCAGTGAAGCGCTTCGAGGCGATGAGCAGTTCTTC. It is translated as CASSEALRGDEQFF.

V usage is TRBV7-3 and J usage is TRBJ2-1; possible D gene TRBD2, 5 bases. The germline CDR1 and CDR2 sequences are SGHTA and FQGTGA. The CDR3 extends over 16 amino acids. V was pared by 1 base and J by 2 bases, with 12 bases between. The CDR3 coding sequence is TGTGCCAGCAGCTTAAGGGGAGTTTCCGCCTACAATGAGCAGTTCTTC. Residues: CASSLRGVSAYNEQFF.

This clone appeared a single time. V gene TRBV4-3 combines with J gene TRBJ2-3; 10 bases are a match to TRBD1. Unmatched junction bases numbered 3, after V lost 0 bases and J lost 6 bases. Germline lookup yields CDR1 LGHNA and CDR2 YSLEER. This CDR3 has 15 residues. The CDR3 bases are TGCGCCAGCAGCCAAGAGACAGGGGGCTGGGATACGCAGTATTTT. Protein: CASSQETGGWDTQYF.

CDR3 sequence (DNA): TGTGCCAGCAGTTACTCCCCCCCGGGAGGTGGAGAGACCCAGTACTTC. This gives the protein CASSYSPPGGGETQYF. The chain employs TRBV6-5 and TRBJ2-5, with TRBD2 identical over 7 bases. This CDR3 region has 16 residues. The J segment lost 4 bases and the V segment lost 0 bases, leaving 8 bases of the junction unmatched. The germline V gene has CDR1 MNHEY and CDR2 SVGAGI.

This clone has just a few counts. The genes are TRBV5-5 and TRBJ2-3; 7 nucleotides match TRBD1. The V and J ends lost 0 bases and 1 base, in that order; junction bases with no gene match: 5. Germline CDR1 reads SGHKS; CDR2 reads YYEKEE (reference sequence). The CDR3 is 16 amino acids. This CDR3 reads CASSLGGTGGTDTQYF. CDR3 DNA: TGTGCCAGCAGCTTGGGGGGTACAGGGGGCACAGATACGCAGTATTTT.

This clone has just a few counts. The chain uses TRBV7-9 and TRBJ2-3, with TRBD2 identical over 10 bases. Germline trimming cut 5 bases from V and 3 bases from J; bases unmatched to any gene: 8. The CDR3 runs to 16 residues. Looked up from germline, CDR1 is SEHNR and CDR2 is FQNEAQ (reference sequence). This CDR3 reads CASSPNSGGTTDTQYF. The CDR3 DNA reads as TGTGCCAGCAGCCCAAATAGCGGGGGGACGACAGATACGCAGTATTTT.